A single sample gave rise to the 25 T cell receptor beta chains below, sequenced in a study of blood T cells in healthy people across ages. Using a J-beta primer mix together with a sample-barcoded 5' primer, a second PCR was run for roughly 7 to 11 cycles. TCRdb analysed the 5' RACE reads with MiXCR anew, one entry per CDR3 protein. The sample contains 700,000 or so distinct CDR3 sequences, approximately 22% of which appear only once. The sample comprised blood. The receptors derive from a man in his 70s in good health.

The chain recombines TRBV12-3 or TRBV12-4 with TRBJ1-5; TRBD1 is a possible D gene (6 bases). The CDR3 is 14 amino acids. The V end lost 11 bases, the J end lost 4 bases, and 18 bases lay between the germline ends. This CDR3 is CAEGLTGGNQPQHF. The CDR3 DNA is TGTGCCGAGGGGCTGACAGGCGGGAATCAGCCCCAGCATTTT.

The sample holds a few counts of this clonotype. This chain connects TRBV15 to TRBJ2-2; 9 bases map to TRBD1. The V gene's germline CDR1 is LNHNV and CDR2 YYDKDF (reference sequence). J was trimmed by 2 bases and V by 1 base; bases with no gene match: 2. The CDR3 contains 16 residues. The chain's CDR3 is CATSRAGQGNTGELFF. CDR3 DNA sequence: TGTGCCACCAGCAGAGCGGGACAGGGCAACACCGGGGAGCTGTTTTTT.

This clonotype has more than one count but fewer than ten. This rearrangement joins TRBV16 to TRBJ1-6, with D hard to call. Germline lookup yields CDR1 KGHSY and CDR2 FQNENV. V lost 1 base and J 7 bases, leaving 11 bases between the germline ends. The length of the CDR3 is 15 residues. CDR3 DNA sequence: TGTGCCAGCAGCCAATGGAGGGCTTCCAATTCACCCCTCCACTTT. Its translation: CASSQWRASNSPLHF.

This chain joins TRBV7-2 and TRBJ1-1; TRBD1 is a possible D gene (5 bases). CDR1 is SGHTA and CDR2 is FQGNSA in the germline V gene. Deletions cut 1 base from V and 2 bases from J, with 14 bases between. The CDR3 consists of 16 residues. CDR3 coding DNA: TGTGCCAGCAGCTTAGACCGGGGACGGCGTAACACTGAAGCTTTCTTT. As protein: CASSLDRGRRNTEAFF.

The V and J genes are TRBV5-1 and TRBJ2-3; D remains unclear. Germline CDR1 is SGHRS and CDR2 is YFSETQ. Deletions cut 0 bases from V and 0 bases from J, with 8 bases between. The CDR3 is 15 amino acids. CDR3 bases: TGCGCCAGCAGCTTGGGCCCGGTGAGCACAGATACGCAGTATTTT. It yields the protein CASSLGPVSTDTQYF.

Here the CDR3 DNA reads TGCAGTGCTAGGCCGACAGGGTTGGGCTATGGCTACACCTTC. Translating it yields CSARPTGLGYGYTF. This sequence joins TRBV20-1 and TRBJ1-2; 7 bases fit TRBD1. The V gene's germline CDR1 is DFQATT and CDR2 SNEGSKA (reference sequence). With V trimmed by 3 bases and J by 4 bases, 8 bases remained unmatched. The length of the CDR3 is 14 residues.

The chain couples TRBV11-2 to TRBJ2-2; 10 positions agree with TRBD2. V was pared by 5 bases and J by 6 bases, with 3 bases of the junction left unmatched. The CDR3 extends over 14 amino acids. The germline gives CDR1 SGHAT, CDR2 FQNNGV. The chain's CDR3 is CASSRSGGPGELFF. As DNA, the CDR3 is TGTGCCAGCAGCCGTAGCGGGGGGCCCGGGGAGCTGTTTTTT.

This rearrangement joins TRBV18 to TRBJ1-3, with TRBD1 as a possible D gene (5 bases). This CDR3 spans 13 amino acids. V gave up 6 bases and J gave up 3 bases, with 9 bases separating them. Per the germline V gene, CDR1 is KGHSH and CDR2 is LQKENI. The CDR3 nucleotides are TGTGCCAGCTCCGGGACGGATGGAAACACCATATATTTT. It translates to CASSGTDGNTIYF. The full variable domain, with the rest looked up from reference TRBV18 and TRBJ1-3, is NAGVMQNPRHLVRRRGQEARLRCSPMKGHSHVYWYRQLPEEGLKFMVYLQKENIIDESGMPKERFSAEFPKEGPSILRIQQVVRGDSAAYFCASSGTDGNTIYFGEGSWLTVV.

As concerns this clonotype: A read error may produce the germline difference seen at one junction end. The chain employs TRBV5-1 and TRBJ2-7, with D perhaps matching TRBD1 or TRBD2 (5 bases each). CDR1 and CDR2 from the germline V gene are SGHRS and YFSETQ. This CDR3 comprises 17 residues. CDR3 region: CASSLGVTEQISYEQHF. In DNA, the CDR3 is TGCGCCAGCAGCCTGGGGGTTACGGAACAGATCTCCTACGAGCAGCACTTC.

The gene calls are TRBV12-3 or TRBV12-4 and TRBJ1-2, with D uncertain. Trimming removed 7 bases from V and 8 bases from J, with 17 bases in between. This CDR3 is built from 13 residues. The CDR3 DNA reads as TGTGCCAGCACCCTTACAGTAGGAGGAGGCTACACCTTC. Its protein is CASTLTVGGGYTF.

This clonotype turned up a few times. The rearrangement links TRBV7-2 to TRBJ2-3, with D hard to call. Germline V gene sequence: CDR1 SGHTA, CDR2 FQGNSA. Trimming left V 1 base short and J 3 bases short, with 14 bases between. The CDR3 spans 16 residues. CDR3 sequence reads: CASSLVGPTVTDTQYF. The CDR3 DNA is TGTGCCAGCAGCTTAGTAGGCCCCACGGTTACAGATACGCAGTATTTT.

This clonotype has a handful of counts. The rearrangement joins TRBV18 to TRBJ1-1; D is possibly TRBD1 (5 bases). V was clipped by 6 bases and J by 1 base, with 24 bases between them. The length of the CDR3 is 18 residues. Germline V gives CDR1 KGHSH, CDR2 LQKENI. CDR3 amino acids: CASSLGPGRSGRNTEAFF. DNA for the CDR3: TGTGCCAGCTCGCTGGGACCGGGTCGTTCCGGGAGGAACACTGAAGCTTTCTTT.

This clonotype was counted only a few times. The chain has TRBV24-1 and TRBJ2-1; 11 bases map to TRBD2. V lost 3 bases and J lost 3; bases outside the gene matches: 6. The germline gives CDR1 KGHDR, CDR2 SFDVKD. CDR3 length equals 17 residues. In nucleotides, the CDR3 is TGTGCCACCAGTGATACCCTAGCGGGAGGCTTCTACAATGAGCAGTTCTTC. Translation: CATSDTLAGGFYNEQFF.

This clonotype was found a few times. This sequence joins TRBV6-2 or TRBV6-3 and TRBJ2-7, with D maybe TRBD2 (5 bases). V lost 5 bases to trimming and J lost 7 bases, with 18 bases between them. CDR3 size: 14 residues. Per germline, CDR1 MNHEY and CDR2 SVGEGT. The CDR3 DNA reads as TGTGCCAGCAGTCTCAGAGGGCCTCCGAGGGAGCAGTACTTC. Translating gives CASSLRGPPREQYF.

The CDR3 sequence: CASSSPGFGELFF. CDR3 bases: TGTGCCAGCAGTTCCCCGGGTTTCGGGGAGCTGTTTTTT. The chain combines TRBV12-3 or TRBV12-4 with TRBJ2-2, with D unclear. The V end lost 4 bases, the J end lost 7 bases, and 10 bases lay between the germline ends. The CDR3 is 13 residues long.

V is TRBV7-6 and J is TRBJ2-7; D tentatively fits TRBD1 or TRBD2 (5 bases each). The germline V gene has CDR1 SGHVS and CDR2 FNYEAQ. Trimming removed 2 bases at V and 0 bases at J, with 14 bases between. The CDR3 has 16 residues. The CDR3 DNA is TGTGCCAGCAGCTTAACTTCGGCAGGGAGCTCCTACGAGCAGTACGTC. Translating it yields CASSLTSAGSSYEQYV.

The chain combines TRBV24-1 with TRBJ2-1, with 9 bases identical to TRBD2. The CDR3 loop spans 14 amino acids. V lost 10 bases, J lost 4 bases, and 7 bases stayed unmatched. CDR1 KGHDR and CDR2 SFDVKD come from the germline V gene. The CDR3 DNA reads TGTGCCACATCCCTAGCGGGGAAATACAATGAGCAGTTCTTC. It encodes CATSLAGKYNEQFF.

This sequence joins TRBV19 and TRBJ2-5, with D hard to call. The germline V and J ends were trimmed by 6 bases and 4 bases, with 18 bases remaining between them. The CDR3 runs 15 residues. Germline assignment: CDR1 LNHDA and CDR2 SQIVND (reference sequence). This CDR3 is CASRVGGRSGETQYF. Written as DNA, the CDR3 is TGTGCCAGTAGGGTCGGTGGGCGATCGGGAGAGACCCAGTACTTC.

In its sample, this clonotype was seen a few times. The J gene is TRBJ2-4, the V gene TRBV10-3, with 9 bases identical to TRBD1. Germline V lookup: CDR1 ENHRY, CDR2 SYGVKD. CDR3 length: 17 residues. V shed 5 bases, J shed 4 bases, and the junction held 12 bases outside the gene matches. CDR3 DNA sequence: TGTGCCATCAGTCCAGGCGCCCCCGGGACAGGGAAAAACATTCAGTACTTC. Amino acid sequence: CAISPGAPGTGKNIQYF.

A few counts support this clonotype. The chain carries TRBV19 and TRBJ2-1, with TRBD1 identical over 9 bases. J gave up 10 bases and V 1 base, and 11 bases lay outside the gene matches. There are 16 residues in the CDR3. CDR1 LNHDA and CDR2 SQIVND come from the germline V gene (reference sequence). The CDR3 sequence is CASSIAPRTGVGEQFF. The CDR3 DNA is TGTGCCAGTAGTATAGCTCCAAGGACAGGGGTAGGGGAGCAGTTCTTC.

As to this clonotype: The conserved final phenylalanine or tryptophan is absent from the CDR3, which likely points to a read error. The CDR3 protein is CASSLVSGRGDTQYL. CDR3 coding DNA: TGTGCCAGCAGTTTAGTTTCCGGGAGAGGAGATACGCAGTATCTT. The chain carries TRBV12-3 or TRBV12-4 and TRBJ2-3; D may be TRBD2 (6 bases). V dropped 1 base and J dropped 5 bases, with 13 bases sitting between them. The CDR3 is 15 amino acids.

The CDR3 DNA follows: TGCGCCAGCAGCTTTGAGGACAGGGACGGGGGGACCCAGTACTTC. Translation: CASSFEDRDGGTQYF. The chain combines TRBV5-1 with TRBJ2-5; 8 nucleotides agree with TRBD1. The J segment lost 7 bases and the V segment lost 2 bases, leaving 10 bases of the junction unmatched. Per germline, CDR1 SGHRS and CDR2 YFSETQ. The CDR3 has 15 residues.

This rearrangement joins TRBV20-1 to TRBJ2-5; 10 bases fit TRBD2. The DNA end is more similar to TRBJ2-7, so the J call may be wrong. The CDR3 covers 15 residues. Per the germline V gene, CDR1 is DFQATT and CDR2 is SNEGSKA (reference sequence). The CDR3 here is CSARDPLAGAYEQYF. CDR3 DNA sequence: TGCAGTGCTAGAGATCCCCTAGCGGGGGCCTACGAGCAGTACTTC.

This clonotype was seen only a few times. The chain joins TRBV7-9 to TRBJ1-4; 7 nucleotides align to TRBD1. CDR3 size: 15 residues. CDR1 is SEHNR and CDR2 is FQNEAQ in the germline V gene (reference sequence). Trimming removed 5 bases from V and 6 bases from J; junction bases left unmatched: 9. The CDR3 reads CASSPEGQGDEKLFF. CDR3 in DNA: TGTGCCAGCAGCCCAGAGGGGCAGGGGGATGAAAAACTGTTTTTT.

The chain joins TRBV20-1 to TRBJ1-1; D remains unclear. Germline-derived CDR1 and CDR2 are DFQATT and SNEGSKA (reference sequence). V shed 3 bases and J shed 4 bases, with 3 bases lying between them. The CDR3 runs 10 residues. This CDR3 is CSASPTEAFF. CDR3 DNA: TGCAGTGCTAGCCCCACTGAAGCTTTCTTT.